This is a list of T cell receptor beta chains from one sample in a study of blood T cell repertoires in COVID-19. Assay used: immunoSEQ multiplex PCR; TCRdb lists only in-frame clones, some missing. The sample carries approximately 81,000 clones, almost 85% recorded once. The source material was peripheral blood. Receptors were obtained from a human donor in a cohort sampled during active COVID-19. The CDR3 runs from the conserved cysteine through the conserved F or W. A D gene is named only where the DNA matches it firmly. The size entry is marked missing in some rows and otherwise reads once, few, many or a size class.

-,-,TRBJ2-5,TRBV3-1/TRBV3-2,TGTGCCAGCAGCCAAGGGCCCGTGGTTGTAGAGACCCAGTACTTC,CASSQGPVVVETQYF
TRBD2,-,TRBJ2-1,TRBV5-4,TGTGCCAGCAGCTTGAGCGGGGCACCCGACAATGAGCAGTTCTTC,CASSLSGAPDNEQFF
-,-,TRBJ1-2,TRBV6-2/TRBV6-3,TGTGCCAGCAGTTACTCTCGGGGGGCGAACTATGGCTACACCTTC,CASSYSRGANYGYTF
TRBD1,-,TRBJ1-1,TRBV7-9,TGTGCCAGCAGCTTAGGGCAGGGGGAAACAAAAGCTTTCTTT,CASSLGQGETKAFF
TRBD1,few,TRBJ1-2,TRBV11-1,TGTGCCAGCAGCTTGGACAGGGGTGGTGGCTACACCTTC,CASSLDRGGGYTF
-,-,TRBJ2-5,TRBV9,TGTGCCAGCAGCGTAGCTACCGGGATCCAAGAGACCCAGTACTTC,CASSVATGIQETQYF
-,-,TRBJ2-5,TRBV5-1,TGCGCCAGCAGCTTGGCCGGGGACCAAGAGACCCAGTACTTC,CASSLAGDQETQYF
TRBD1,-,TRBJ2-3,TRBV18,TGTGCCAGCTCACCCCAGGGACAGGGCATAGATACGCAGTATTTT,CASSPQGQGIDTQYF
-,-,TRBJ2-5,TRBV4-2,TGTGCCAGCAGCCAAGATGTCCTTAACCAAGAGACCCAGTACTTC,CASSQDVLNQETQYF
-,-,TRBJ1-2,TRBV4-1,TGCGCCAGCACTTATCGAGGAAGTGATGGCTACACCTTC,CASTYRGSDGYTF
TRBD1,-,TRBJ2-7,TRBV7-9,TGTGCCAGCAGCTCCGGGACAGGGTCCTACGAGCAGTACTTC,CASSSGTGSYEQYF
-,once,TRBJ2-7,TRBV5-1,TGCGCCAGCAGCTCCACCGGTGGGCAGTTGTCCTACGAGCAGTACTTC,CASSSTGGQLSYEQYF
-,-,TRBJ2-3,TRBV18,TGTGCCAGCTCACCACTGAGACTAGGAGGCACAGATACGCAGTATTTT,CASSPLRLGGTDTQYF
-,-,TRBJ2-7,TRBV6-5,TGTGCCAGCAGACCCATCCGGCGGGGAGACTACGAGCAGTACTTC,CASRPIRRGDYEQYF
-,once,TRBJ1-2,TRBV11-2,TGTGCCAGCAGACTAGGCGTCGGGGGGAAAGGTGGCTACACCTTC,CASRLGVGGKGGYTF
-,-,TRBJ2-7,TRBV6-6,TGTGCCAGCAGTTATCTGGGCCCGACAGACTACGAGCAGTACTTC,CASSYLGPTDYEQYF
TRBD2,-,TRBJ2-2,TRBV19,TGTGCCAGTAGTGTCTCTAGCGGGGTGGTGAACACCGGGGAGCTGTTTTTT,CASSVSSGVVNTGELFF
TRBD2,-,TRBJ2-5,TRBV12-5,TGTGCTAGTGGTTTGGTACTTGGGCTAGCGGGGGGCGAGGGACTCGCGGAGACCCAGTACTTC,CASGLVLGLAGGEGLAETQYF
-,-,TRBJ1-1,TRBV21-1,TGTGCCAGCGATTCAAAGGGGGAGAACACTGAAGCTTTCTTT,CASDSKGENTEAFF
TRBD1,-,TRBJ1-2,TRBV5-6,TGTGCCAGCAGCTGGGGGACAGGGAGGTATGGCTACACCTTC,CASSWGTGRYGYTF
TRBD1,-,TRBJ1-4,TRBV19,TGTGCCAGTAGCGAGACTGACAGGGTTCAGGAAAAACTGTTTTTT,CASSETDRVQEKLFF
-,-,TRBJ2-3,TRBV29-1,TGCAGCGTGAGAACGTCCTTGCGGGCAGATACGCAGTATTTT,CSVRTSLRADTQYF
TRBD1,-,TRBJ1-2,TRBV4-2,TGTGCCAGCAGCCATAGAACGGGACAGGATGGCTACACCTTC,CASSHRTGQDGYTF
-,-,TRBJ1-3,TRBV5-1,TGCGCCAGCAGCTTGAACAGGACCTCTGGAAACACCATATATTTT,CASSLNRTSGNTIYF
TRBD1,-,TRBJ2-4,TRBV7-9,TGTGCCAGCAGCGGCCGGACAGGGGAAAAAATTCAGTACTTC,CASSGRTGEKIQYF
-,-,TRBJ1-3,TRBV5-1,TGCGCCAGCAGCCCGGGACACTCAAACTCTGGAAACACCATATATTTT,CASSPGHSNSGNTIYF
-,-,TRBJ1-3,TRBV29-1,TGCAGCGCCGATCAGGGGTCTGGAAACACCATATATTTT,CSADQGSGNTIYF
-,-,TRBJ1-1,TRBV5-1,TGCGCCAGCAGCCACCAGGGTGGCACTGAAGCTTTCTTT,CASSHQGGTEAFF
-,once,TRBJ2-7,TRBV5-1,TGCGCCAGCAGCTTGGGGGCAACAGGGACCTACGAGCAGTACTTC,CASSLGATGTYEQYF
TRBD2,-,TRBJ2-3,TRBV10-3,TGTGCCATCAGTGACCCGGGACTAGCGGGAGATACGCAGTATTTT,CAISDPGLAGDTQYF
TRBD1,-,TRBJ1-6,TRBV6-1,TGTGCCAGCAGTGAGGGACAGGGGGCCTGGTCACCCCTCCACTTT,CASSEGQGAWSPLHF
-,few,TRBJ1-6,TRBV19,TGTGCCAGTAGTATAGTCGATTCACCCCTCCACTTT,CASSIVDSPLHF
TRBD1,-,TRBJ1-1,TRBV5-5,TGTGCCAGCAGCCGAAGAACAGGGGACGACACTGAAGCTTTCTTT,CASSRRTGDDTEAFF
TRBD2,-,TRBJ2-1,TRBV3-1/TRBV3-2,TGTGCCAGCAGCCAAGATACCTGGGAAAGCGGGGGGGTATACAATGAGCAGTTCTTC,CASSQDTWESGGVYNEQFF
TRBD2,-,TRBJ2-3,TRBV7-2,TGTGCCAGCAGCTCTAGCGGAATGAGCACAGATACGCAGTATTTT,CASSSSGMSTDTQYF
-,-,TRBJ1-2,TRBV30,TGTGCCTGGCAGGGGTTGACTAACTATGGCTACACCTTC,CAWQGLTNYGYTF
TRBD1,-,TRBJ2-5,TRBV19,TGTGCCAGTAGTTCCCGGGACAGGGACCAAGAGACCCAGTACTTC,CASSSRDRDQETQYF
TRBD1,-,TRBJ2-1,TRBV7-3,TGTGCCAGCAGCTTAGCCGGGACAGGGTCGGTGAATGAGCAGTTCTTC,CASSLAGTGSVNEQFF
TRBD1,-,TRBJ1-4,TRBV9,TGTGCCAGCAGTCCAAGATTACAGGGGGCGAATGAAAAACTGTTTTTT,CASSPRLQGANEKLFF
TRBD1,-,TRBJ1-1,TRBV3-1/TRBV3-2,TGTGCCAGCAGCAACGGGACAGTGCGGCACACTGAAGCTTTCTTT,CASSNGTVRHTEAFF
TRBD2,-,TRBJ2-7,TRBV18,TGTGCCAGCTCACCCGTCGGGACTAGCGGGGGGGCGAGGGAGCAGTACTTC,CASSPVGTSGGAREQYF
TRBD2,once,TRBJ2-5,TRBV4-1,TGCGCCAGCGCCGGGGGGTTTCAAGAGACCCAGTACTTC,CASAGGFQETQYF
-,-,TRBJ1-1,TRBV29-1,TGCAGCGTAACCCCCGCTAGAGCTTTCTTT,CSVTPARAFF
TRBD1,few,TRBJ1-3,TRBV7-9,TGTGCCAGCAGCTCGATCAGGGGGACCGGAAACACCATATATTTT,CASSSIRGTGNTIYF
TRBD2,once,TRBJ2-1,TRBV18,TGTGCCAGCTCCCAGATAGCGGGGGGGCCCCAGTTCTTC,CASSQIAGGPQFF
TRBD1,few,TRBJ2-7,TRBV6-6,TGTGCCAGCAGGGATATTCAGGGGGCTTACGAGCAGTACTTC,CASRDIQGAYEQYF
TRBD2,-,TRBJ2-1,TRBV19,TGTGCCAGTAGTCAGCAAGCAACTAGCGGGGGGCAGTTCTTC,CASSQQATSGGQFF